This T cell receptor beta chain was profiled in a study of T-cell memory formation after mild COVID-19. Overall study findings and caveats: Day 15 to 85 contractors were CD4/CD8 balanced; later expanders leaned CD4+. Prior to infection, memory already included some responding clones, suggesting cross-reactive memory joined. Contracting CD4+ clones sat mainly in CM and EM; CD8+ in EMRA.

This clonotype turned up a few times. Its matching antigen is unknown. This CDR3 is built from 13 residues. Trimming left V 5 bases short and J 4 bases short, with 11 bases between. Germline values: CDR1 KGHSH, CDR2 LQKENI. UMIs and sample barcodes were carried by the TCR alpha and TCR beta cDNA libraries that 5'RACE produced using constant-segment primers. One entry per CDR3 protein, called by TCRdb with MiXCR from the 5' RACE reads. The sample yields about 560,000 distinct CDR3 sequences, less than 25% seen once. The sequence was obtained from an adult woman who had mild COVID-19 (a few samples of this study predate the infection). Cell type and time point are not known. The chain carries TRBV18 and TRBJ1-2, with D unresolved. Sequenced sample: PBMCs or a T cell subset sorted from them (not recorded which). The CDR3: CASSMDGTYGYTF. In nucleotides, the CDR3 is TGTGCCAGCTCAATGGACGGTACCTATGGCTACACCTTC.